These 22 T cell receptor beta chains share one sample of origin, sequenced in a study of cytomegalovirus exposure and HLA in healthy donors. With 60 Vbeta and 13 Jbeta primers, the PCR was carried out. Sequencing used immunoSEQ multiplex PCR; TCRdb keeps in-frame clones, though not all of them. The listing records roughly 200,000 clones. Sequenced input: PBMCs. The receptors derive from a girl aged 2 to 10 in good health and CMV-seropositive.

Written as DNA, the CDR3 is TGTGCCAGCAGCCGCGGGAGGTTGGGGGAGACCCAGTACTTC. Translation gives CASSRGRLGETQYF. The genes are TRBV13 and TRBJ2-5, with 8 positions matching TRBD2. Germline CDR1 and CDR2: PRHDT and FYEKMQ (reference sequence). The CDR3 covers 14 residues. J lost 5 bases, V lost 5 bases, and 7 bases had no gene match.

CDR3 in DNA: TGCGCCAGCAGCTCGGTTCCTGCCTACGAGCAGTACTTC. It translates to CASSSVPAYEQYF. The V gene is TRBV5-1, the J gene TRBJ2-7; D not resolved. V lost 3 bases and J lost 2, with 9 bases in between. The germline gives CDR1 SGHRS, CDR2 YFSETQ. The CDR3 is 13 amino acids.

The V gene is TRBV7-6, the J gene TRBJ2-2, with D unresolved. CDR1 and CDR2 (germline): SGHVS, FNYEAQ. CDR3 length: 14 amino acids. The V end lost 0 bases, the J end lost 6 bases, and 8 bases lay between the germline ends. The CDR3 DNA follows: TGTGCCAGCAGCTTAGCGCCTGGGCCCGGGGAGCTGTTTTTT. Its translation is CASSLAPGPGELFF.

The V gene is TRBV4-2, the J gene TRBJ2-3; 8 bases agree with TRBD2. Germline trimming cut 3 bases from V and 2 bases from J; bases unmatched to any gene: 1. Germline CDR1 is LGHNA and CDR2 is YNFKEQ. The CDR3 loop spans 14 amino acids. CDR3 loop: CASSQREDTDTQYF. CDR3 coding DNA: TGTGCCAGCAGCCAGCGGGAGGACACAGATACGCAGTATTTT.

This chain connects TRBV11-2 to TRBJ2-1; TRBD1 is a possible D gene (5 bases). Between the trimmed V and J ends, which lost 4 bases and 7 bases, there was a span of 23 bases. Germline CDR1 reads SGHAT; CDR2 reads FQNNGV. This CDR3 region has 17 residues. Here the CDR3 reads CASSSRSQVGYRNEQFF. CDR3 DNA: TGTGCCAGCAGCTCGCGTTCCCAGGTAGGGTACAGGAATGAGCAGTTCTTC.

The chain recombines TRBV9 with TRBJ2-1, with D maybe TRBD1 (5 bases). CDR1 is SGDLS and CDR2 is YYNGEE in the germline V gene. There are 16 residues in the CDR3. V was shortened by 7 bases and J by 8 bases, with 25 bases between the two germline ends. CDR3 DNA sequence: TGTGCCAGCGGCCAACAACCCCGAAACGGACACGATGAGCAGTTCTTC. Protein product: CASGQQPRNGHDEQFF.

The chain employs TRBV5-4 and TRBJ2-7; a possible D gene is TRBD2 (6 bases). Per germline, CDR1 SGHNT and CDR2 YYREEE (reference sequence). Trimming left V 0 bases short and J 3 bases short, with 13 bases between. CDR3 length: 15 amino acids. The CDR3 nucleotides read TGTGCCAGCAGCTTGGGTAGCGGTAATGTCTACGAGCAGTACTTC. Protein product: CASSLGSGNVYEQYF.

V usage is TRBV28 and J usage is TRBJ2-2; D remains ambiguous. Per the germline V gene, CDR1 is MDHEN and CDR2 is SYDVKM. V lost 7 bases, J lost 2 bases, and 8 bases lay in between. The CDR3 is 13 amino acids. CDR3 residues: CASTTSNTGELFF. For the CDR3, the DNA is TGTGCCAGCACGACATCCAACACCGGGGAGCTGTTTTTT. Together with reference TRBV28 and TRBJ2-2, the CDR3 gives the full variable domain: DVKVTQSSRYLVKRTGEKVFLECVQDMDHENMFWYRQDPGLGLRLIYFSYDVKMKEKGDIPEGYSVSREKKERFSLILESASTNQTSMYLCASTTSNTGELFFGEGSRLTVL.

CDR3 residues: CASSQYQGTDTQYF. For the CDR3, the DNA is TGTGCCAGCAGCCAATACCAGGGGACAGATACGCAGTATTTT. This sequence joins TRBV16 and TRBJ2-3; tentatively, D is TRBD1 (6 bases). Trimming pared 1 base from V and 3 bases from J, leaving 8 bases between. Germline-derived CDR1 and CDR2 are KGHSY and FQNENV. The CDR3 extends over 14 amino acids.

The rearrangement joins TRBV19 to TRBJ2-5, with TRBD2 matching over 12 bases. Gene TRBJ2-7 matches the end of the DNA better, so the J call may be wrong. Germline values: CDR1 LNHDA, CDR2 SQIVND (reference sequence). The CDR3 is 15 residues long. The CDR3, as DNA: TGTGCCAGTAGTAGAAAGACTAGCGGGAGCCACGAGCAGTACTTC. This encodes CASSRKTSGSHEQYF.

The chain joins TRBV28 to TRBJ2-2; the D is unclear. Germline CDR1 reads MDHEN; CDR2 reads SYDVKM. V lost 3 bases to trimming and J lost 1 base, with 3 bases between them. The CDR3 totals 13 residues. The CDR3 DNA follows: TGTGCCAGCAGTTTCGTGAACACCGGGGAGCTGTTTTTT. Protein: CASSFVNTGELFF.

This chain uses TRBV19 with TRBJ2-1; 12 bases line up with TRBD2. The CDR3 extends over 18 amino acids. Unmatched junction bases numbered 11, after V lost 0 bases and J lost 8 bases. Germline loops: CDR1 LNHDA, CDR2 SQIVND (reference sequence). CDR3 nucleotide sequence: TGTGCCAGTAGTATAGATCGGCTAGCGGGAGGGCCTGGGGATGAGCAGTTCTTC. Its protein product is CASSIDRLAGGPGDEQFF.

The rearrangement joins TRBV5-1 to TRBJ2-5, with D tentatively TRBD1 (6 bases). The V gene's germline CDR1 is SGHRS and CDR2 YFSETQ. V was cut by 0 bases and J by 1 base, with 10 bases left in between. The CDR3 totals 15 residues. CDR3 in DNA: TGCGCCAGCAGCTTGGGGCAGGGGAGCCAAGAGACCCAGTACTTC. It codes for CASSLGQGSQETQYF. Based on the CDR3 plus reference TRBV5-1 and TRBJ2-5, the full variable domain is KAGVTQTPRYLIKTRGQQVTLSCSPISGHRSVSWYQQTPGQGLQFLFEYFSETQRNKGNFPGRFSGRQFSNSRSEMNVSTLELGDSALYLCASSLGQGSQETQYFGPGTRLLVL.

Turning to this clone: Other DNA sequences in this sample translate to the same CDR3. The V and J genes are TRBV19 and TRBJ1-1; a possible D gene is TRBD1 (5 bases). From germline, CDR1 is LNHDA and CDR2 SQIVND (reference sequence). This CDR3 has 14 residues. The ends were cut back, 3 bases at V and 9 bases at J, with 17 bases in the middle. The CDR3 loop reads CASSISAPAGQAFF. The CDR3 coding sequence is TGTGCCAGTAGTATTTCAGCCCCTGCGGGGCAAGCTTTCTTT.

This chain connects TRBV19 to TRBJ2-7, with a tentative D call TRBD2 (6 bases). The CDR3 totals 13 residues. Germline V gives CDR1 LNHDA, CDR2 SQIVND (reference sequence). Between the trimmed V and J ends, which lost 5 bases and 5 bases, there was a span of 13 bases. CDR3 region: CASSVPGLDEQYF. Here the CDR3 DNA reads TGTGCCAGTAGTGTGCCGGGACTTGACGAGCAGTACTTC.

The genes are TRBV4-1 and TRBJ2-7, with 8 bases aligning to TRBD1. Trimming removed 0 bases from V and 0 bases from J; junction bases left unmatched: 4. The CDR3 runs to 16 residues. Germline CDR1 reads MGHRA; CDR2 reads YSYEKL. For the CDR3, the DNA is TGCGCCAGCAGCCAAGATTTAACAGGGGGCTCCTACGAGCAGTACTTC. Its protein is CASSQDLTGGSYEQYF.

The chain carries TRBV5-4 and TRBJ2-7; TRBD1 is a possible D gene (6 bases). V lost 0 bases and J lost 2, with 12 bases in between. This CDR3 region has 15 residues. Germline-derived CDR1 and CDR2 are SGHNT and YYREEE (reference sequence). The CDR3 here is CASSLGSGVAYEQYF. CDR3 nucleotides: TGTGCCAGCAGCTTGGGATCAGGGGTAGCCTACGAGCAGTACTTC.

This CDR3 is CASSFEGSGNTIYF. The CDR3 DNA reads as TGTGCCAGCAGTTTTGAGGGTTCTGGAAACACCATATATTTT. The V call is TRBV28, the J call TRBJ1-3, with D uncertain. The germline V and J ends were trimmed by 3 bases and 1 base, with 7 bases remaining between them. This CDR3 spans 14 amino acids. Germline values: CDR1 MDHEN, CDR2 SYDVKM. Combining the CDR3 with reference TRBV28 and TRBJ1-3 gives the whole variable domain DVKVTQSSRYLVKRTGEKVFLECVQDMDHENMFWYRQDPGLGLRLIYFSYDVKMKEKGDIPEGYSVSREKKERFSLILESASTNQTSMYLCASSFEGSGNTIYFGEGSWLTVV.

CDR3 region: CASSYSSGTVTDTQYF. The DNA of the CDR3 is TGTGCCAGCAGTTACTCCTCCGGGACTGTAACAGATACGCAGTATTTT. This chain joins TRBV6-5 and TRBJ2-3; possibly TRBD2 for D (6 bases). Trimming stripped 0 bases from V and 3 bases from J, with 13 bases between. This CDR3 is 16 amino acids long. Germline loops: CDR1 MNHEY, CDR2 SVGAGI.

This sequence joins TRBV11-2 and TRBJ2-5; TRBD2 agrees at 10 bases. The J segment lost 9 bases and the V segment lost 1 base, leaving 8 bases of the junction unmatched. Per the germline V gene, CDR1 is SGHAT and CDR2 is FQNNGV. The CDR3 runs to 15 residues. The CDR3 sequence: CASSLGTSGSQAQYF. The CDR3 nucleotides read TGTGCCAGCAGCTTAGGGACTAGCGGTTCCCAGGCCCAGTACTTC.

The J gene is TRBJ2-1, the V gene TRBV11-3; D may be TRBD2 (7 bases). From germline, CDR1 is SGHNT and CDR2 YENEEA. V was trimmed by 5 bases and J by 6 bases, leaving 14 bases between them. The CDR3 is made up of 14 amino acids. CDR3 DNA: TGTGCCAGCAGCCCCGAGGGGGGGAGCAATGAGCAGTTCTTC. It codes for CASSPEGGSNEQFF.

The chain has TRBV10-3 and TRBJ2-1; weak D call: TRBD1 (6 bases). The CDR3 is made up of 14 amino acids. From germline, CDR1 is ENHRY and CDR2 SYGVKD. Trimming removed 11 bases from V and 5 bases from J, with 19 bases in between. The CDR3 sequence is CAAAGTSSHNEQFF. Written as DNA, the CDR3 is TGTGCCGCGGCCGGGACAAGCAGCCACAATGAGCAGTTCTTC.